The 5 T cell receptor beta chains in this list originate from one sample, sequenced in a study of blood T cells in healthy people across ages. PCR was performed a second time for about 7 to 11 cycles using a sample-barcoded 5' primer and a J-beta primer mix. From the 5' RACE reads, TCRdb called clonotypes with MiXCR, one entry per CDR3 protein. The sample has over 1,300,000 distinct CDR3 sequences; almost 60% are singletons. Sequenced material: blood. These receptors originate from a man younger than 35 in good health.

CDR3: CASSAGTGGYTF. The CDR3 bases are TGTGCCAGCAGCGCCGGGACAGGGGGCTACACCTTC. The rearrangement uses TRBV7-6 and TRBJ1-2; TRBD1 aligns across 9 bases. J lost 8 bases, V lost 5 bases, and 3 bases had no gene match. Germline V gives CDR1 SGHVS, CDR2 FNYEAQ. The CDR3 loop spans 12 amino acids.

The chain recombines TRBV15 with TRBJ1-1; no clear D gene. This CDR3 has 15 residues. Germline CDR1 LNHNV, CDR2 YYDKDF (reference sequence). V shed 0 bases and J shed 6 bases, with 14 bases lying between them. The CDR3 coding sequence is TGTGCCACCAGCAGAGAAGTTAGGGTGGGCGCTGAAGCTTTCTTT. Its protein product is CATSREVRVGAEAFF.

The chain links TRBV20-1 to TRBJ1-2; possibly TRBD1 for D (5 bases). CDR3 length equals 13 residues. Germline V gene data show CDR1 as DFQATT and CDR2 as SNEGSKA (reference sequence). Trimming removed 5 bases at V and 8 bases at J, with 18 bases between. The CDR3 DNA follows: TGCAGTGCTGGGGGGATGCTAGCACGAGGCTACACCTTC. Its protein is CSAGGMLARGYTF.

V usage is TRBV12-3 or TRBV12-4 and J usage is TRBJ2-5, with D perhaps matching TRBD2 (5 bases). Trimming stripped 5 bases from V and 5 bases from J, with 18 bases between. CDR3 length equals 15 residues. CDR3 DNA sequence: TGTGCCAGCAGTCCGCCCGGGCGCAGAGGGGAGACCCAGTACTTC. It encodes CASSPPGRRGETQYF.

This clonotype was picked up a small number of times. The chain has TRBV6-2 or TRBV6-3 and TRBJ2-1; 9 nucleotides line up with TRBD1. J gave up 5 bases and V 7 bases, and 9 bases lay outside the gene matches. The length of the CDR3 is 15 residues. Germline V lookup: CDR1 MNHEY, CDR2 SVGEGT. The CDR3: CASIPGTGFHNEQFF. For the CDR3, the DNA is TGTGCCAGCATTCCCGGGACAGGGTTTCACAATGAGCAGTTCTTC.